These 3 T cell receptor beta chains originate from one sample sequenced in a study of early T cells in non-severe SARS-CoV-2 infection (dated by TCRdb to the early 2020s). Libraries came from 5' RACE. TCRdb names NextSeq 500 as the instrument used. The public sequencing data were trimmed at Q25 with fastp and processed into clonotypes with MiXCR by TCRdb, which kept only in-frame beta chains. A single entry per CDR3 protein holds the most common genes and DNA from its merged rows. The sample table lists roughly 70,000 distinct CDR3 sequences, around 12% of them with a count of one. The ten largest clones take up 1.3% of the sample. Specimen: whole blood. These TCRs come from an adult who was a healthcare worker with PCR-confirmed SARS-CoV-2 infection or an uninfected control (not recorded which).

The chain employs TRBV29-1 and TRBJ2-1, with TRBD2 identical over 10 bases. Trimming at V came to 7 bases and at J to 8 bases, leaving 8 bases not matched to a gene. Germline-derived CDR1 and CDR2 are SQVTM and ANQGSEA. The length of the CDR3 is 13 residues. The CDR3: CSDVTSGLHEQFF. The CDR3 DNA is TGCAGCGATGTGACTAGCGGGTTGCATGAGCAGTTCTTC.

There are many counts of this clonotype. The rearrangement joins TRBV29-1 to TRBJ2-1; unclear D gene. V lost 2 bases to trimming and J lost 7 bases, with 15 bases between them. In germline, CDR1 is SQVTM, CDR2 ANQGSEA. This CDR3 comprises 14 residues. The CDR3 region has the DNA TGCAGCGTTGAAAACCCTAAGGTAGTAAATGAGCAGTTCTTC. Translated: CSVENPKVVNEQFF.

This clonotype was picked up many times. The chain joins TRBV18 to TRBJ2-5, with 9 positions matching TRBD2. The CDR3 sequence is 14 residues long. The V gene end was trimmed by 8 bases and the J gene end by 4 bases; junction bases not matched to a gene: 8. Germline V gives CDR1 KGHSH, CDR2 LQKENI. The CDR3 region is CASKTSGESETQYF. The CDR3 DNA reads TGTGCCAGCAAGACTAGCGGCGAATCAGAGACCCAGTACTTC.